This T cell receptor beta chain was observed in a study of CD8 T cells in Susac syndrome. Study at large: Active disease was present in roughly 6 of the sequenced Susac syndrome patients, and remission in fewer than 10. At the time of blood draw, patients with Susac syndrome were therapy-naive, receiving corticosteroids, or receiving intravenous immunoglobulin alone.

Negative isolation was applied to CD8+ and CD4+ T cells, and FACS enrichment was applied to TEMRA cells. The authors reverse transcribed about 0.5 to 1 ug RNA with random hexamers. Amplification of the TCR beta CDR3 was carried out by immunoSEQ multiplex PCR, which spanned a total of 54 Vbeta and 13 Jbeta segments. TCRdb itself ran the immunoSEQ multiplex PCR reads through MiXCR, one entry per CDR3 protein. Seen here are tens of thousands of distinct CDR3 sequences, around 93% observed once, and the top ten hold 0.4% to 0.5%. V gave up 5 bases and J gave up 6 bases; unmatched junction bases: 13. The CDR3 is made up of 17 amino acids. CDR1 SGHTA and CDR2 FQGTGA come from the germline V gene.

The sample comprised CD8+ T cells from PBMCs. The chain carries TRBV7-3 and TRBJ2-2; the match to TRBD1 covers 9 bases. The clonotype was recovered from a human donor with Susac syndrome. CDR3 region: CASSAKKGQGPPGELFF. The CDR3 nucleotides are TGTGCCAGCAGCGCCAAAAAAGGACAGGGGCCCCCCGGGGAGCTGTTTTTT.